A single sample gave rise to the 8 T cell receptor beta chains below, sequenced in a study of cytomegalovirus exposure and HLA in healthy donors. PCR primers comprised 60 Vbeta and 13 Jbeta primers. TCRdb keeps only in-frame clones here, not all; method: immunoSEQ multiplex PCR. The data hold 110,000 or so clones, with over 75% observed a single time. Sequencing was done on a sample of PBMCs. The receptors were sampled from a woman between 18 and 29 years old in good health and CMV-seronegative.

The chain uses TRBV7-2 and TRBJ2-7; 10 positions agree with TRBD1. The CDR3 contains 17 residues. J gave up 4 bases and V 1 base, and 10 bases lay outside the gene matches. From germline, CDR1 is SGHTA and CDR2 FQGNSA. The CDR3 DNA is TGTGCCAGCAGCTTAGGAGAGTCGGGACAGGGGCTATACGAGCAGTACTTC. Translation: CASSLGESGQGLYEQYF.

The J gene is TRBJ2-3, the V gene TRBV5-1, with unresolved D. Between the trimmed V and J ends, which lost 2 bases and 1 base, there was a span of 5 bases. The CDR3 spans 13 residues. Germline loops: CDR1 SGHRS, CDR2 YFSETQ. The DNA for the CDR3 is TGCGCCAGCAGCTTTCGCGGCACAGATACGCAGTATTTT. Translation: CASSFRGTDTQYF.

CDR3: CASRTGLLDNEQFF. Written as DNA, the CDR3 is TGTGCCAGCAGGACAGGTTTACTGGACAATGAGCAGTTCTTC. The chain couples TRBV6-6 to TRBJ2-1; TRBD1 is a possible D gene (6 bases). Germline V CDR1 and CDR2: MNHNY, SVGAGI (reference sequence). Trimming took 6 bases from V and 5 from J, leaving 14 bases between them. CDR3 length: 14 amino acids.

This clone showed up just a few times. The gene calls are TRBV5-1 and TRBJ2-1; TRBD1 is a possible D gene (6 bases). CDR1 and CDR2 (germline): SGHRS, YFSETQ. CDR3 length: 14 residues. The germline V and J ends were trimmed by 6 bases and 0 bases, with 10 bases remaining between them. CDR3 in DNA: TGCGCCAGCAACCAAGGGGGCTCCTACAATGAGCAGTTCTTC. The encoded protein is CASNQGGSYNEQFF.

V and J are TRBV9 and TRBJ1-3; D gene ambiguous. Per the germline V gene, CDR1 is SGDLS and CDR2 is YYNGEE. V lost 3 bases to trimming and J lost 8 bases, with 18 bases between them. The CDR3 is 15 amino acids. CDR3 loop: CASSGRGFGWHTIYF. The CDR3 nucleotides read TGTGCCAGCAGCGGGCGCGGGTTCGGCTGGCACACCATATATTTT. The complete variable domain, with remaining parts taken from reference TRBV9 and TRBJ1-3, reads DSGVTQTPKHLITATGQRVTLRCSPRSGDLSVYWYQQSLDQGLQFLIQYYNGEERAKGNILERFSAQQFPDLHSELNLSSLELGDSALYFCASSGRGFGWHTIYFGEGSWLTVV.

This chain joins TRBV5-6 and TRBJ1-5, with 9 bases lining up with TRBD1. J was trimmed by 4 bases and V by 4 bases; bases with no gene match: 6. Germline-derived CDR1 and CDR2 are SGHDT and YYEEEE. The CDR3 consists of 15 residues. Written as DNA, the CDR3 is TGTGCCAGCAGCCAGGGACAGGGCGGAAATCAGCCCCAGCATTTT. Residues: CASSQGQGGNQPQHF.

V usage is TRBV9 and J usage is TRBJ1-1, with D uncertain. V lost 4 bases and J lost 1, with 14 bases in between. CDR1 SGDLS and CDR2 YYNGEE come from the germline V gene. This CDR3 has 15 residues. CDR3 sequence reads: CASSPRGFTNTEAFF. CDR3 coding DNA: TGTGCCAGCAGCCCCCGGGGTTTCACGAACACTGAAGCTTTCTTT.

CDR3 in DNA: TGCGCCAGCAGCTTTCGACAGGGAGAGAGCTACACCTTC. It specifies CASSFRQGESYTF. The gene calls are TRBV5-1 and TRBJ1-2, with 7 bases lining up with TRBD1. The CDR3 has 13 amino acids. Germline CDR1 reads SGHRS; CDR2 reads YFSETQ. With 2 bases clipped from V and 9 bases from J, the junction kept 7 bases outside the gene matches.